The 3 T cell receptor beta chains below all came from one sample that was sequenced in a study of blood T cell repertoires in COVID-19. Sequenced by immunoSEQ multiplex PCR; TCRdb stores in-frame clones only, minus some. The sample has some 190,000 clones, 85% to 90% seen once; the top ten hold less than 5.5%. The sequenced sample consisted of peripheral blood. The receptors were gathered from a human donor in a cohort sampled during active COVID-19.

The rearrangement joins TRBV5-6 to TRBJ2-3; D might be TRBD2 (6 bases). The ends were cut back, 0 bases at V and 9 bases at J, with 8 bases in the middle. Germline assignment: CDR1 SGHDT and CDR2 YYEEEE. The CDR3 is 12 amino acids. CDR3 in amino acids: CASSLAGGTQYF. In DNA form, the CDR3 reads TGTGCCAGCAGCTTGGCCGGGGGAACGCAGTATTTT.

The chain recombines TRBV10-3 with TRBJ2-2, with TRBD1 matching 7 bases. The CDR3 is 16 residues long. Germline trimming cut 8 bases from V and 0 bases from J; bases unmatched to any gene: 9. The germline V gene encodes CDR1 ENHRY and CDR2 SYGVKD. The CDR3 DNA is TGTGCCATCTCTCCGGGGACAGTTTCGAACACCGGGGAGCTGTTTTTT. It yields the protein CAISPGTVSNTGELFF.

The J gene is TRBJ1-2, the V gene TRBV5-4; D not resolved. Germline assignment: CDR1 SGHNT and CDR2 YYREEE (reference sequence). This CDR3 has 14 residues. Trimming took 3 bases from V and 8 from J, leaving 17 bases between them. CDR3 loop: CASSSWRSGLGYTF. CDR3 in DNA: TGTGCCAGCAGCTCTTGGAGGTCAGGTTTGGGCTACACCTTC.